A single T cell receptor beta chain is shown here with its context. The read terminates 3 residues ahead of where the CDR3 ends, so the germline J gene completes it. This sample is part of a study of T cells in women clearing cervical HPV infection. Clones were sequenced by immunoSEQ multiplex PCR, and TCRdb holds only the in-frame ones, with some missing. This sample's table reports fewer than 35,000 clones. The ends were cut back, 4 bases at V and 3 bases at J, with 12 bases in the middle. This CDR3 has 14 residues. Germline V CDR1 and CDR2: KGHSH, LQKENI. This clonotype was obtained from a woman between 18 and 69 years old with a cervical HPV16 infection that either progressed to CIN3+ or cleared (not recorded which). This rearrangement joins TRBV18 to TRBJ2-5, with TRBD1 as a possible D gene (5 bases). Sample: blood buffy coat. CDR3 DNA (partial): TGTGCCAGCTCACAACAGGTTGGGAAAGAGACC. This translates into CASSQQVGKET. The whole CDR3 protein is CASSQQVGKETQYF.